This passage covers 10 T cell receptor beta chains from one sample sequenced in a study of T cells expressing NK-cell markers. TCRdb reprocessed the 5' RACE reads, keeping one entry per CDR3 protein, no DNA. The sample yields 200,000 to 300,000 distinct CDR3 sequences, of which the top ten take up approximately 0.42%. The specimen sequenced was blood T cells: a sorted CD56 or NKG2C T cell subset, CD4+ or CD8+ T cells, or bulk PBMC T cells (not recorded which). The receptor source for this set is a man younger than 35 in good health.

The chain links TRBV29-1 to TRBJ2-5; the TRBD2 assignment by TCRdb is unverifiable without DNA. Germline CDR1 and CDR2: SQVTM and ANQGSEA. CDR3 length equals 14 residues. CDR3 sequence: CSARPGTSRETQYF.

The chain links TRBV5-1 to TRBJ2-3; the D call from TCRdb, TRBD2, cannot be confirmed without DNA. CDR1 is SGHRS and CDR2 is YFSETQ in the germline V gene. The CDR3 has 14 residues. The CDR3 spells CASSLGSAGNTQYF.

The genes are TRBV12-3 or TRBV12-4 and TRBJ2-1; checking the TCRdb D call of TRBD2 is not possible without DNA. This CDR3 spans 17 amino acids. The CDR3: CASSLDLRTSGYNEQFF.

The chain recombines TRBV20-1 with TRBJ2-5; the D call from TCRdb, TRBD2, cannot be confirmed without DNA. CDR1 DFQATT and CDR2 SNEGSKA come from the germline V gene (reference sequence). This CDR3 region has 14 residues. This CDR3 is CSTKVGANQETQYF.

The rearrangement uses TRBV7-2 and TRBJ2-3; TCRdb designates TRBD1, a call that cannot be tested without DNA. Germline CDR1 SGHTA, CDR2 FQGNSA. There are 18 residues in the CDR3. The CDR3 here is CASSLGVGRIAGTDTQYF.

The rearrangement joins TRBV5-1 to TRBJ2-5; absent DNA, TCRdb's TRBD2 call cannot be checked. Germline V gene lookup returns CDR1 SGHRS and CDR2 YFSETQ. The CDR3 loop spans 14 amino acids. CDR3 protein: CASSFETSGETQYF. Variable domain in full (rest from reference TRBV5-1 and TRBJ2-5): KAGVTQTPRYLIKTRGQQVTLSCSPISGHRSVSWYQQTPGQGLQFLFEYFSETQRNKGNFPGRFSGRQFSNSRSEMNVSTLELGDSALYLCASSFETSGETQYFGPGTRLLVL.

The chain links TRBV3-1 to TRBJ2-1; TCRdb names TRBD1, which stays unverified in the absence of DNA. From germline, CDR1 is LGHDT and CDR2 YNNKEL (reference sequence). The CDR3 sequence is 15 residues long. The CDR3 sequence: CASSQKISPPSQEFF.

The chain's CDR3 is CASSLWASGSRETQYF. The rearrangement joins TRBV5-6 to TRBJ2-5; TCRdb's D gene call, TRBD2, goes unchecked for lack of DNA. Germline V gene sequence: CDR1 SGHDT, CDR2 YYEEEE. The CDR3 covers 16 residues.

This rearrangement joins TRBV12-3 or TRBV12-4 to TRBJ1-1; TCRdb proposes TRBD1, but this gene call is untestable without DNA. The CDR3 spans 14 residues. The CDR3 protein is CATQTLSGSTEAFF.

V is TRBV20-1 and J is TRBJ2-3; the TRBD1 assignment by TCRdb is unverifiable without DNA. This CDR3 has 13 amino acids. Germline V gene sequence: CDR1 DFQATT, CDR2 SNEGSKA (reference sequence). CDR3 amino acids: CSASVRGRDTQYF.